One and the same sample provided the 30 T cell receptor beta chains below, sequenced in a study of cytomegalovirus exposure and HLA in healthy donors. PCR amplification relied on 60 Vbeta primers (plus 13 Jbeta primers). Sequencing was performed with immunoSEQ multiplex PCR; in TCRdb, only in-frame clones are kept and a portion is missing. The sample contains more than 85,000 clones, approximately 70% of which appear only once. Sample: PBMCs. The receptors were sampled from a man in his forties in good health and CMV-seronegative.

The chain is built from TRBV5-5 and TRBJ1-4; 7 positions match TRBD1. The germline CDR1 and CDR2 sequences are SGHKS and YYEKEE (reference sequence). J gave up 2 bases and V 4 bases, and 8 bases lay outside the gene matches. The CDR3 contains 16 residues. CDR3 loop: CASSQVRGQTNEKLFF. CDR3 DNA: TGTGCCAGCAGCCAAGTCCGGGGACAGACTAATGAAAAACTGTTTTTT.

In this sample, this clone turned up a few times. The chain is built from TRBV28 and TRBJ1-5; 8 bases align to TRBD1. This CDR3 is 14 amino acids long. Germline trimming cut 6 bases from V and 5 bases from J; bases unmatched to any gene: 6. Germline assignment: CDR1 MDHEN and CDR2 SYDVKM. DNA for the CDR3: TGTGCCAGCAGCCGACAGGGGCCGGATCAGCCCCAGCATTTT. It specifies CASSRQGPDQPQHF.

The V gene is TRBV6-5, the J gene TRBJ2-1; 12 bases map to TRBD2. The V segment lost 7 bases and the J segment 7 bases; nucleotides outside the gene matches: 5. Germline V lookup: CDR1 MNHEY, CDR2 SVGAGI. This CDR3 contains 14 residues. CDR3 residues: CASNLAGGLNEQFF. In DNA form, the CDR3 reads TGTGCCAGCAACCTAGCGGGGGGGCTGAATGAGCAGTTCTTC.

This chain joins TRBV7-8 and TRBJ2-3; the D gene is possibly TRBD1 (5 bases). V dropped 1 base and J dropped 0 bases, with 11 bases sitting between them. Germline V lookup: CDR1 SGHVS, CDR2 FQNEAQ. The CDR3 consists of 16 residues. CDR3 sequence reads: CASSLGQIPSTDTQYF. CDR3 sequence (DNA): TGTGCCAGCAGCTTAGGACAGATTCCTAGCACAGATACGCAGTATTTT.

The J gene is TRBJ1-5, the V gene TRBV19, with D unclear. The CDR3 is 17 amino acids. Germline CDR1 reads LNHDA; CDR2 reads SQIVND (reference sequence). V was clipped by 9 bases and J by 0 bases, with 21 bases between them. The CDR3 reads CASNSAAGFDSNQPQHF. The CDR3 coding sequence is TGTGCCAGCAACAGCGCGGCGGGGTTTGATAGCAATCAGCCCCAGCATTTT.

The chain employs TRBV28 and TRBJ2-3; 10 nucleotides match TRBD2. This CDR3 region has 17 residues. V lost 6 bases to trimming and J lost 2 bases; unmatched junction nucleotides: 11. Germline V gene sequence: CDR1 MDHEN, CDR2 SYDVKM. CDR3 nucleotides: TGTGCCAGCAGCACAGTGGATAGCGGGGGGCTCACAGATACGCAGTATTTT. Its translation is CASSTVDSGGLTDTQYF.

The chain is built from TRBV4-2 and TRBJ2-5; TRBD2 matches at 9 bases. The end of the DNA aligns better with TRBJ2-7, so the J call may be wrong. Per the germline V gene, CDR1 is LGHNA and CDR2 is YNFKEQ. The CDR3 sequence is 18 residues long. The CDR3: CASSQGVGRGGILGEQYF. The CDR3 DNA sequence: TGTGCCAGCAGCCAAGGGGTCGGGCGGGGGGGAATACTGGGCGAGCAGTACTTC.

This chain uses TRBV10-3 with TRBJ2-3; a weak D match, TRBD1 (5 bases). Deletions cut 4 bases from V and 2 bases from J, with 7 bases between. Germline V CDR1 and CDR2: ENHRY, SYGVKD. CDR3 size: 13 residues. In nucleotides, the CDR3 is TGTGCCATCAGTGGACAGATCACAGATACGCAGTATTTT. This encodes CAISGQITDTQYF.

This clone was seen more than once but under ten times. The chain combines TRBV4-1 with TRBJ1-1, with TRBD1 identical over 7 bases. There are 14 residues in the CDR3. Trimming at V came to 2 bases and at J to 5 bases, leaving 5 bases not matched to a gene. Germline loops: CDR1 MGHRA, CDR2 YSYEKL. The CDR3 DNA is TGCGCCAGCAGCCAACCGACAGGGAGTACTGAAGCTTTCTTT. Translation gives CASSQPTGSTEAFF.

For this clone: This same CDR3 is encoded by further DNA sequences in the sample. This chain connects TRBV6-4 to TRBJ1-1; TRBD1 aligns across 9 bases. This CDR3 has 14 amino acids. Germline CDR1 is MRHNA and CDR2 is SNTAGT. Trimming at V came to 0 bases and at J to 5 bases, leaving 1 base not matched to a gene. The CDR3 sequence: CASSDSDRGTEAFF. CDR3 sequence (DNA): TGTGCCAGCAGTGACTCTGACAGGGGGACTGAAGCTTTCTTT.

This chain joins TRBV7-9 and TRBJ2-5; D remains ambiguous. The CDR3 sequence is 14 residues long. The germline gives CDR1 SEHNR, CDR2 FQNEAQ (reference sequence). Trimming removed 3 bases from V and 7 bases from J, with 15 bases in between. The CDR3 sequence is CASSFRTQEGTQYF. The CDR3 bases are TGTGCCAGCAGCTTCAGAACCCAGGAAGGGACCCAGTACTTC.

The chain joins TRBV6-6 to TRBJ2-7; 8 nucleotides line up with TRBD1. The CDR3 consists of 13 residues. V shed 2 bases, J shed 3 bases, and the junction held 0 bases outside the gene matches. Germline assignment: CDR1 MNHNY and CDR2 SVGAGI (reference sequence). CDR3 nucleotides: TGTGCCAGCAGTTACACAGGGGGCTACGAGCAGTACTTC. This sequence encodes CASSYTGGYEQYF.

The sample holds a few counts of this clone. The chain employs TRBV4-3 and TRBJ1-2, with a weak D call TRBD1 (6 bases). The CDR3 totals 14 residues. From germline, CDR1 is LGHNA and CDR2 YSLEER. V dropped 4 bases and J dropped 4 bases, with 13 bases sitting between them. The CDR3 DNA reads TGCGCCAGCAGCCCCCTGACAGGAGTCTATGGCTACACCTTC. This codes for CASSPLTGVYGYTF.

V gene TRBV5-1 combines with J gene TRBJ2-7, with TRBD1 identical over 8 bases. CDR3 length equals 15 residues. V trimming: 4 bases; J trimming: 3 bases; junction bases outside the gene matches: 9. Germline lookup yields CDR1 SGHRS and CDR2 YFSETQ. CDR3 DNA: TGCGCCAGCAGCGTTGGGACAGGAAGGGTCTACGAGCAGTACTTC. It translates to CASSVGTGRVYEQYF.

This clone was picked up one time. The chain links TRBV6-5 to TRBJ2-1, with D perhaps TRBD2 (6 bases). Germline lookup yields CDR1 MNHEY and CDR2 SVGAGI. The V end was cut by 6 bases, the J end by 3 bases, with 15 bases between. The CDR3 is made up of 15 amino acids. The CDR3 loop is CASSHGGNGYNEQFF. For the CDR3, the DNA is TGTGCCAGCAGCCACGGGGGTAACGGCTACAATGAGCAGTTCTTC.

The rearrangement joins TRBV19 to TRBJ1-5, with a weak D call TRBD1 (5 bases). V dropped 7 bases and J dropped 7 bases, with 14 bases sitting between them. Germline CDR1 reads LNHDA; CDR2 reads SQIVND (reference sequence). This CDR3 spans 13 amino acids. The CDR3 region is CASTNSGGQPQHF. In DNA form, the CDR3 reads TGTGCCAGTACTAACTCGGGGGGGCAGCCCCAGCATTTT.

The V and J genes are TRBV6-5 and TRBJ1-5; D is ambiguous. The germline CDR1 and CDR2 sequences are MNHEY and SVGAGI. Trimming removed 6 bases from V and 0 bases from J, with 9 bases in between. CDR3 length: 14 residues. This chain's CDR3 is CASRAGSSNQPQHF. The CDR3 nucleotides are TGTGCCAGCAGGGCGGGCAGTAGCAATCAGCCCCAGCATTTT.

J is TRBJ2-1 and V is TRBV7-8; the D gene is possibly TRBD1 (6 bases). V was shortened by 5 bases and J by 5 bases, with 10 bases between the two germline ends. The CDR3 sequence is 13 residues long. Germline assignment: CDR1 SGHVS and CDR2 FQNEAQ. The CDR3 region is CASSQDRNNEQFF. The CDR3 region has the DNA TGTGCCAGCAGCCAGGACAGAAACAATGAGCAGTTCTTC.

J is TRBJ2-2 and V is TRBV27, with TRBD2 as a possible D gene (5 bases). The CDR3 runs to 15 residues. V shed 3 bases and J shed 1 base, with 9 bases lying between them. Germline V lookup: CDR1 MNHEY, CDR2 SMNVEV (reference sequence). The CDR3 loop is CASSFGAVNTGELFF. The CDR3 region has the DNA TGTGCCAGCAGTTTCGGAGCGGTGAACACCGGGGAGCTGTTTTTT.

The CDR3 nucleotides read TGCGCCAGCAGCCCGATGCAGGGAAGGTCCTACGAGCAGTACTTC. It translates to CASSPMQGRSYEQYF. The V call is TRBV4-1, the J call TRBJ2-7; D may be TRBD1 (5 bases). Trimming cost V 4 bases and J 1 base, with 14 bases left between them. The CDR3 sequence is 15 residues long. In germline, CDR1 is MGHRA, CDR2 YSYEKL.

The CDR3 DNA reads as TGTGCCAGCAGCGTAGCTGGGGCCCGAGGCACCATATATTTT. Translated, it gives CASSVAGARGTIYF. This chain uses TRBV9 with TRBJ1-3; TRBD1 is a possible D gene (5 bases). The CDR3 consists of 14 residues. V gave up 0 bases and J gave up 9 bases, with 13 bases separating them. The germline V gene has CDR1 SGDLS and CDR2 YYNGEE.

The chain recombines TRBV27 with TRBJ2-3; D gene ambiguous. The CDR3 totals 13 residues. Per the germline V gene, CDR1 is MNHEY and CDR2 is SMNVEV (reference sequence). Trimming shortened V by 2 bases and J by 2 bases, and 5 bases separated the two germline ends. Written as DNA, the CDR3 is TGTGCCAGCAGTTTAGTAGCCACAGATACGCAGTATTTT. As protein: CASSLVATDTQYF.

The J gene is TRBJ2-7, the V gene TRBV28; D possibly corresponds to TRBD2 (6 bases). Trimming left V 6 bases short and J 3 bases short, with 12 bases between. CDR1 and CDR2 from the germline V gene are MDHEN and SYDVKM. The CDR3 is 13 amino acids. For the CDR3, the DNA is TGTGCCAGCAGCATCGGGGGTGGCTACGAGCAGTACTTC. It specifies CASSIGGGYEQYF.

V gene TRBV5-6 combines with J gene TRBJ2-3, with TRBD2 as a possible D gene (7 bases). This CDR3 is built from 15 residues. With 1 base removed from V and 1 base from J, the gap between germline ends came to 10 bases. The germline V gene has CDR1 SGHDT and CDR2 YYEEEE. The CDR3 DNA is TGTGCCAGCAGCTTGTGGGGGGGCCGCACAGATACGCAGTATTTT. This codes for CASSLWGGRTDTQYF.

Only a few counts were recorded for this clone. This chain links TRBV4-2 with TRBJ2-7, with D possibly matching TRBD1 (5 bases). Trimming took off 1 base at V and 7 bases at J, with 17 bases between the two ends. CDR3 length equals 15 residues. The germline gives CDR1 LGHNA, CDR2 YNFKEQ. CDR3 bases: TGTGCCAGCAGCCAAGTGACAGATTTTTATGGAGAGCAGTACTTC. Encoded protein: CASSQVTDFYGEQYF.

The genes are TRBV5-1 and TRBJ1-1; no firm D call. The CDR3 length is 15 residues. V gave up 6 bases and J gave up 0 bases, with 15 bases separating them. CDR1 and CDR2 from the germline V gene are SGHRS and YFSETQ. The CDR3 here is CASTLSTRLNTEAFF. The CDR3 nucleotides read TGCGCCAGCACCCTATCGACACGTTTGAACACTGAAGCTTTCTTT.

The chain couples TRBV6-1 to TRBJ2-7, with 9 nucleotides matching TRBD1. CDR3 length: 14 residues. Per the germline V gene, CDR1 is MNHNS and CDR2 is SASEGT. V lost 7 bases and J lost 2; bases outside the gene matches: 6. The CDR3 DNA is TGTGCCAGCAAAACCGGGACAGGGACCTACGAGCAGTACTTC. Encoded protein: CASKTGTGTYEQYF.

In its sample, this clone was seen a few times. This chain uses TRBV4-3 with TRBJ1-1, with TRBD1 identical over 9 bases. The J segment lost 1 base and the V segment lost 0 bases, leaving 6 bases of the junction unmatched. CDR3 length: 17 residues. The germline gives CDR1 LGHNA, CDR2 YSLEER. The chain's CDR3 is CASSQEMRTGENTEAFF. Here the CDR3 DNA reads TGCGCCAGCAGCCAAGAGATGAGGACAGGGGAGAACACTGAAGCTTTCTTT.

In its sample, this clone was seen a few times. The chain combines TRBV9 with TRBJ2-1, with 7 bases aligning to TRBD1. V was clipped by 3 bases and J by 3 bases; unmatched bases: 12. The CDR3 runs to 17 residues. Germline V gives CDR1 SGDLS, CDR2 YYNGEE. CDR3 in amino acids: CASSGNPQGSYYNEQFF. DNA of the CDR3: TGTGCCAGCAGCGGGAACCCACAGGGGTCCTACTACAATGAGCAGTTCTTC.

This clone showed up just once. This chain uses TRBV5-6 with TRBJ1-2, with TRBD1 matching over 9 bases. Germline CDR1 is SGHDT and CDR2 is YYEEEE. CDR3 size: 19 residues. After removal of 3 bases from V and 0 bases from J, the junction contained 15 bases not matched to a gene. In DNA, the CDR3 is TGTGCCAGCAGCTGGGTCGCCGCGGGACAGGGAGATCCTAACTATGGCTACACCTTC. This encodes CASSWVAAGQGDPNYGYTF.